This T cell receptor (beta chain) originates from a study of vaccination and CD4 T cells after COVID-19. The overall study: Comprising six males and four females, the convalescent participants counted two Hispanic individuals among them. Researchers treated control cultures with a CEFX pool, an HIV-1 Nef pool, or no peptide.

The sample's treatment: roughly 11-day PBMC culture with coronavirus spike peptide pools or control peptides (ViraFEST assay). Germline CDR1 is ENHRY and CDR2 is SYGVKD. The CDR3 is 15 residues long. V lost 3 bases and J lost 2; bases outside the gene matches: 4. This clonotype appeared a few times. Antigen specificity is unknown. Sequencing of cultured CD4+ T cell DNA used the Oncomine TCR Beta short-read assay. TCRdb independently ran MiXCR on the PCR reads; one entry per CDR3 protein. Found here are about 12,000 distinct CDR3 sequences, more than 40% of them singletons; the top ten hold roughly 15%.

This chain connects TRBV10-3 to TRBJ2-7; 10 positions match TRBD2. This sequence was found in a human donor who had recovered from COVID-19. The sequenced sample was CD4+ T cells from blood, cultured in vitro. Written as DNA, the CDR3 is TGTGCCATCAGTGATTCCAGCGGGAGGGCCTACGAGCAGTACTTC. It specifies CAISDSSGRAYEQYF.